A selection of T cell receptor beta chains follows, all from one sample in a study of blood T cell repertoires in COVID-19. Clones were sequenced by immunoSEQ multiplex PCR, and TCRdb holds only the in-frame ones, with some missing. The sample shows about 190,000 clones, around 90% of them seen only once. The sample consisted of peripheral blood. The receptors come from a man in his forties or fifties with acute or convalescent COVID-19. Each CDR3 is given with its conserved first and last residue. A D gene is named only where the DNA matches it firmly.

cdr3_nt: TGTGCCAGCAGTGAAGGGCGGGTATATGGCTACACCTTC
cdr3_aa: CASSEGRVYGYTF
cdr3_length: 13
j_call: TRBJ1-2
v_call: TRBV6-1
d_call: -

cdr3_nt: TGTGCCAGCAGCTTTGGCGGGGGAGCCACAGATACGCAGTATTTT
cdr3_aa: CASSFGGGATDTQYF
cdr3_length: 15
j_call: TRBJ2-3
v_call: TRBV7-7
d_call: TRBD2

cdr3_nt: TGTGCTAGTGGCACCGCCGGGACAGAATTAAGGAATGAGCAGTTCTTC
cdr3_aa: CASGTAGTELRNEQFF
cdr3_length: 16
j_call: TRBJ2-1
v_call: TRBV12-5
d_call: TRBD1

cdr3_nt: TGTGCCAGCAGCCGGGGGACTAGCCGCCAAGAGACCCAGTACTTC
cdr3_aa: CASSRGTSRQETQYF
cdr3_length: 15
j_call: TRBJ2-5
v_call: TRBV7-2
d_call: TRBD2

cdr3_nt: TGTGCCAGCAGCCAAGAACCGCGGGGTGAGCAGTTCTTC
cdr3_aa: CASSQEPRGEQFF
cdr3_length: 13
j_call: TRBJ2-1
v_call: TRBV3-1/TRBV3-2
d_call: -

cdr3_nt: TGTGCCACCAGTAGGCAAGCGGGGGGCGATACGCAGTATTTT
cdr3_aa: CATSRQAGGDTQYF
cdr3_length: 14
j_call: TRBJ2-3
v_call: TRBV24-1
d_call: TRBD2

cdr3_nt: TGTGCCAGCAGCTGGGGGGTAGCGGGGGCGGGAGATACGCAGTATTTT
cdr3_aa: CASSWGVAGAGDTQYF
cdr3_length: 16
j_call: TRBJ2-3
v_call: TRBV5-4
d_call: TRBD2

cdr3_nt: TGTGCCAGCAGCTCCTCAGGACAGGGGAACATGGCAGGATTAGCCAAAAACATTCAGTACTTC
cdr3_aa: CASSSSGQGNMAGLAKNIQYF
cdr3_length: 21
j_call: TRBJ2-4
v_call: TRBV7-8
d_call: TRBD1

cdr3_nt: TGTGCCAGCAGCCCGGACAGGACCTATGGCTACACCTTC
cdr3_aa: CASSPDRTYGYTF
cdr3_length: 13
j_call: TRBJ1-2
v_call: TRBV5-8
d_call: TRBD1

cdr3_nt: TGCGCCAGCAGCTTGGAGCAGGGCCTCGGGGAGCTGTTTTTT
cdr3_aa: CASSLEQGLGELFF
cdr3_length: 14
j_call: TRBJ2-2
v_call: TRBV5-1
d_call: -

cdr3_nt: TGTGCCAGCAGCTTGAACGGCGGGGTGGGAACAGATACGCAGTATTTT
cdr3_aa: CASSLNGGVGTDTQYF
cdr3_length: 16
j_call: TRBJ2-3
v_call: TRBV7-3
d_call: -

cdr3_nt: TGCGCCAGCAGCTTACAGGGGCTTCGTGTCACTGAAGCTTTCTTT
cdr3_aa: CASSLQGLRVTEAFF
cdr3_length: 15
j_call: TRBJ1-1
v_call: TRBV5-1
d_call: TRBD1